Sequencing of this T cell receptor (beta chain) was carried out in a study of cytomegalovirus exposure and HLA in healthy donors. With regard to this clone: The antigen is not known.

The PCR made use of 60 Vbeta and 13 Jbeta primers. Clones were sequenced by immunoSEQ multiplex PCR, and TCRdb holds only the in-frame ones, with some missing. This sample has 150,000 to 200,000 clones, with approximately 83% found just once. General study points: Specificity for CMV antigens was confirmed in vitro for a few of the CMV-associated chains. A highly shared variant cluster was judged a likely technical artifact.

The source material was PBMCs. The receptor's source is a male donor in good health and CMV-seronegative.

The CDR3 region has the DNA TGTGCCAGCAGTGAGGCCCTAGCGGGGGGCTACGAGCAGTACTTC. Protein sequence: CASSEALAGGYEQYF. The J gene is TRBJ2-7, the V gene TRBV25-1; TRBD2 aligns across 11 bases. The trim removed 3 bases at V and 3 bases at J, leaving 4 bases unmatched. The CDR3 is made up of 15 amino acids. CDR1 and CDR2 from the germline V gene are MGHDK and SYGVNS.